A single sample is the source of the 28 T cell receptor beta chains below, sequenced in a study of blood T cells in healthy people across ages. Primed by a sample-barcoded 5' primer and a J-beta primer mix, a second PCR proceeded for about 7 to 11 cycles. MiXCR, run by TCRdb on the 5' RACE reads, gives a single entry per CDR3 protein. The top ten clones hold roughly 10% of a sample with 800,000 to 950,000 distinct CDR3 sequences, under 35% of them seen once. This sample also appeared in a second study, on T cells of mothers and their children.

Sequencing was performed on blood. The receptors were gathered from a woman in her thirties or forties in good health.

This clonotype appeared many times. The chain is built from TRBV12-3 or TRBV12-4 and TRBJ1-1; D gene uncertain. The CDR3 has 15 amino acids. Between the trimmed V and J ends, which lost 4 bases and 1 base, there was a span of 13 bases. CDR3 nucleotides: TGTGCCAGCAGTTCTGGCCTTACGGGGAACACTGAAGCTTTCTTT. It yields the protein CASSSGLTGNTEAFF.

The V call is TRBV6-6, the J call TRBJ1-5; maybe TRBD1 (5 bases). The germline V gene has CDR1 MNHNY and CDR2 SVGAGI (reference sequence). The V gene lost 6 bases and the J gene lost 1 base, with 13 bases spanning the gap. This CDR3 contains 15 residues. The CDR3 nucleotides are TGTGCCAGCAGGAAGGGCGGGGGGAGCAATCAGCCCCAGCATTTT. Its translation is CASRKGGGSNQPQHF.

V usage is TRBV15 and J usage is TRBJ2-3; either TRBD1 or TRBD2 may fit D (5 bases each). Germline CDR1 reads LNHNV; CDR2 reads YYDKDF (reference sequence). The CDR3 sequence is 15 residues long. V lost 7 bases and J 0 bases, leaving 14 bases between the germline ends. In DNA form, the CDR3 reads TGTGCCACCATCTCTACAGGAGGTAGCACAGATACGCAGTATTTT. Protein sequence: CATISTGGSTDTQYF.

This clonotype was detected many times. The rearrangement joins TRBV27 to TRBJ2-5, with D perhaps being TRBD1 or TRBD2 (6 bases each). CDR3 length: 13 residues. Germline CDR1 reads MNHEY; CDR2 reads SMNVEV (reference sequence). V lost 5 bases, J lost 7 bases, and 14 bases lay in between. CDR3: CASSDGGLRTQYF. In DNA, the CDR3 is TGTGCCAGCAGTGACGGGGGCCTTCGGACCCAGTACTTC.

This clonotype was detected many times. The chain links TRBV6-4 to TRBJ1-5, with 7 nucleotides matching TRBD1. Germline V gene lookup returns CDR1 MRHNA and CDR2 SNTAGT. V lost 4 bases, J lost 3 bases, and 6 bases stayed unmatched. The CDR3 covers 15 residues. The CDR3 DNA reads TGTGCCAGCAGTGGGCGGGACAGCCCCAATCAGCCCCAGCATTTT. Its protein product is CASSGRDSPNQPQHF.

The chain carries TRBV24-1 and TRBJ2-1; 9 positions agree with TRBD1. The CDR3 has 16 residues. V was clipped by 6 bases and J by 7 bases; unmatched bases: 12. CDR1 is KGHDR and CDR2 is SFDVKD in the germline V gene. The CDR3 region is CATSNRTGDSRNEQFF. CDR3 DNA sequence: TGTGCCACCAGTAATAGGACAGGGGACTCTCGGAATGAGCAGTTCTTC.

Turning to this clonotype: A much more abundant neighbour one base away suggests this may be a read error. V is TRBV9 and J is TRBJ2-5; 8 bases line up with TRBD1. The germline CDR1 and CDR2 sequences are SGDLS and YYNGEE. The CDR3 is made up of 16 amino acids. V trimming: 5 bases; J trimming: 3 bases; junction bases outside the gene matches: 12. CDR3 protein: CASRGQGARGKETQYF. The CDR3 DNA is TGTGCCAGCAGGGGGCAGGGGGCGCGAGGGAAAGAGACCCAGTACTTC.

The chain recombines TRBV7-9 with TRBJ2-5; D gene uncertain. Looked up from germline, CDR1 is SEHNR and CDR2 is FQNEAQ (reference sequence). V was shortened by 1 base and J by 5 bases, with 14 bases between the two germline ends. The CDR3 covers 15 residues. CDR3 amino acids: CASSLEGNPYETQYF. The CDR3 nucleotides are TGTGCCAGCAGCTTAGAAGGCAATCCTTACGAGACCCAGTACTTC.

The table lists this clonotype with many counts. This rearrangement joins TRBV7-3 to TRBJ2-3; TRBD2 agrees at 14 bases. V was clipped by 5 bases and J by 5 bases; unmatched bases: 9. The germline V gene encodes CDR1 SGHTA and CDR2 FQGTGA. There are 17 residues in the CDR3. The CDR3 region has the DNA TGTGCCAGCAGCCGACTAGCGGGGGGGCCCGGGTTAGATACGCAGTATTTT. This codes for CASSRLAGGPGLDTQYF. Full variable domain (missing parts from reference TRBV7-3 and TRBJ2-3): GAGVSQTPSNKVTEKGKYVELRCDPISGHTALYWYRQSLGQGPEFLIYFQGTGAADDSGLPNDRFFAVRPEGSVSTLKIQRTERGDSAVYLCASSRLAGGPGLDTQYFGPGTRLTVL.

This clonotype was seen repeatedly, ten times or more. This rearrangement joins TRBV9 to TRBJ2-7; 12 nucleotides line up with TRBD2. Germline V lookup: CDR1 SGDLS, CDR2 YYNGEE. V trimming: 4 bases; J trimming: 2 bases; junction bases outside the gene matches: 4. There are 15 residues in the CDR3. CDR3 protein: CASSQGLAGTYEQYF. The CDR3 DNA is TGTGCCAGCAGCCAAGGACTAGCGGGGACCTACGAGCAGTACTTC.

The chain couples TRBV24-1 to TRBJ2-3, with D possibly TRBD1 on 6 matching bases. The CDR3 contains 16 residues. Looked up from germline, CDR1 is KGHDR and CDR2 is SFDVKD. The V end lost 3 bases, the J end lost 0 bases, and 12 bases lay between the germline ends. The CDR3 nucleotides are TGTGCCACCAGTGATCCAGGGGCAAGGAGCACAGATACGCAGTATTTT. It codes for CATSDPGARSTDTQYF.

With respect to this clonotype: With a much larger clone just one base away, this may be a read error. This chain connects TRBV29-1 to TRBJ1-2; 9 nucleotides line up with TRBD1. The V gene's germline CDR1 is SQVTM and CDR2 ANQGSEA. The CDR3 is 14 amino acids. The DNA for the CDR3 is TGCGGCGTGACAGGGGGGCAGGTAAACTATGGCTACACCTTC. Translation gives CGVTGGQVNYGYTF.

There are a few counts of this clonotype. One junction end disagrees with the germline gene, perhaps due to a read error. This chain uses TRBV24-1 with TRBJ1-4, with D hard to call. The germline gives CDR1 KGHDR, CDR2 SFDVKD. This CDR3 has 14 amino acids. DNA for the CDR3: TGTGTCACCAGTGATTCCCCCCGGGATGAAAAACTGTTTTTT. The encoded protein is CVTSDSPRDEKLFF.

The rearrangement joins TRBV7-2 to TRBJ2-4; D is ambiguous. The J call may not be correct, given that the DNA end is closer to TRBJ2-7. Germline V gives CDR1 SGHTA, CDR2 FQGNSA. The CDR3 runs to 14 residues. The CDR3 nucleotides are TGTGCCAGCAGCTTCAGAGGATCGGGCTACGAGCAGTACTTC. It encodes CASSFRGSGYEQYF.

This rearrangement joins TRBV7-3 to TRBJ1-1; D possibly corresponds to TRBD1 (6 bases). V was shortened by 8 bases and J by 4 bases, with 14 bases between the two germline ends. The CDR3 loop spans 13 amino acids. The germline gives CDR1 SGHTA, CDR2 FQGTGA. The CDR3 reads CASCQDSSTEAFF. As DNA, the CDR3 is TGTGCCAGCTGCCAGGACAGCAGCACTGAAGCTTTCTTT.

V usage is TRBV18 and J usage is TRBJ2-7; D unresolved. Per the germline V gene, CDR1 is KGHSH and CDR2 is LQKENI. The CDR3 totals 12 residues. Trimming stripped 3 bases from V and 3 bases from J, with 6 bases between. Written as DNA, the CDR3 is TGTGCCAGCTCACCCGAATGCTACGAGCAGTACTTC. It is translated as CASSPECYEQYF.

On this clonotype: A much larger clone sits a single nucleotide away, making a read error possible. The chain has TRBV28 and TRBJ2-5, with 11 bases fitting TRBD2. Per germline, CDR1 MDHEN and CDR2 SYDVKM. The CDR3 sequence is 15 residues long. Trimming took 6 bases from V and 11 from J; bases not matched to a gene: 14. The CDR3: CASSITSGGQDEQYF. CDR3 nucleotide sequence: TGTGCCAGCAGCATAACTAGCGGGGGCCAAGATGAGCAGTACTTC.

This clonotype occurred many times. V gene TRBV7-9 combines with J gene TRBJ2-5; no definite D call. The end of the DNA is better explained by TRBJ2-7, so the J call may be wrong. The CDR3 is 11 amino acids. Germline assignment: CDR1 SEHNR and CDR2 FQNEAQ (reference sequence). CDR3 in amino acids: CASSSLDEQYF. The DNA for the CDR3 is TGTGCCAGCAGCTCTTTAGACGAGCAGTACTTC.

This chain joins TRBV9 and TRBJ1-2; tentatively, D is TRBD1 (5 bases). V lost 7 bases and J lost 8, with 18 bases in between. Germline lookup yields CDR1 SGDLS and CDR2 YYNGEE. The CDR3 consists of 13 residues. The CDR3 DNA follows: TGTGCCAGCGGACGGGACGCAGGAGGAGGCTACACCTTC. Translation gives CASGRDAGGGYTF.

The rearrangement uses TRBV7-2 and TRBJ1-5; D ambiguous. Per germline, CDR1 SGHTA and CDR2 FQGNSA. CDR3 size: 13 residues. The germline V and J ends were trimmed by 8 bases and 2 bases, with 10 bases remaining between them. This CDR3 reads CASGVWGNQPQHF. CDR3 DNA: TGTGCCAGCGGTGTATGGGGCAATCAGCCCCAGCATTTT.

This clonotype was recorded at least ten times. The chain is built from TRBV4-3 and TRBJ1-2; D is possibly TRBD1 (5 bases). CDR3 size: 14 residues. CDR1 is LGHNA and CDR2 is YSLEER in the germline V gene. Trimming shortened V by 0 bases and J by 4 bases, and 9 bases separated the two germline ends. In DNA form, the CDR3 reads TGCGCCAGCAGCCAAGAGCCCGGGGGCTATGGCTACACCTTC. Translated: CASSQEPGGYGYTF.

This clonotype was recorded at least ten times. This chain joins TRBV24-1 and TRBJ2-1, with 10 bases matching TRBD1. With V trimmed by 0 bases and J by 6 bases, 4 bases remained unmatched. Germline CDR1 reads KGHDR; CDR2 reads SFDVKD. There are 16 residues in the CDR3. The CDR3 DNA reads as TGTGCCACCAGTGATTTGGGGGACAGGGGAGGCAATGAGCAGTTCTTC. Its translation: CATSDLGDRGGNEQFF.

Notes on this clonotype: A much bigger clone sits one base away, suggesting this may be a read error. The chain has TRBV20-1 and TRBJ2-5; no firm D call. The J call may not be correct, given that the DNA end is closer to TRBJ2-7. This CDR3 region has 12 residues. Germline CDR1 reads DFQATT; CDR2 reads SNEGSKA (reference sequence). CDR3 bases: TGCAGGGCAGACACCAACTCCTACGAGCAGTACTTC. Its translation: CRADTNSYEQYF.

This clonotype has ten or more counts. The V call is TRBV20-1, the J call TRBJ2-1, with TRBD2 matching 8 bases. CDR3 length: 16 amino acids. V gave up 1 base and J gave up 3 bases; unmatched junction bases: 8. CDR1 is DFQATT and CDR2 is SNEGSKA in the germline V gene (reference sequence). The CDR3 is CSARGRGSGGYNEQFF. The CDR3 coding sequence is TGCAGTGCTAGAGGACGGGGGAGCGGGGGCTACAATGAGCAGTTCTTC.

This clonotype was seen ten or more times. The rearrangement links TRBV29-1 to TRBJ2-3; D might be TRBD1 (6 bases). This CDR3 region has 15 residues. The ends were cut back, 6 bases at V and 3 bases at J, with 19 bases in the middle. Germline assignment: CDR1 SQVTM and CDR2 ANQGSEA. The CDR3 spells CSVNRGGQRTDTQYF. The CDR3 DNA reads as TGCAGCGTGAATCGAGGGGGACAACGAACAGATACGCAGTATTTT.

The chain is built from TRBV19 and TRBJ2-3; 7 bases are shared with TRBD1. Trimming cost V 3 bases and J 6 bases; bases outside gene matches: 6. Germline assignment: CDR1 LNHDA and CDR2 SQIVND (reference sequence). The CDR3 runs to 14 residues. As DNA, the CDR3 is TGTGCCAGTAGTATCCGACGACAGGGCGATACGCAGTATTTT. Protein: CASSIRRQGDTQYF.

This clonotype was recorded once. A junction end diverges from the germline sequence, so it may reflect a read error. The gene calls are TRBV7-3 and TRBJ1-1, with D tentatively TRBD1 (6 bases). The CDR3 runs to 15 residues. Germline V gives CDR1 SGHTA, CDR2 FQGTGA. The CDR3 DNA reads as TGCGCCAGCAGCGGACAGCCCGGGGCGAACACTGAAGCTTTCTTT. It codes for CASSGQPGANTEAFF.

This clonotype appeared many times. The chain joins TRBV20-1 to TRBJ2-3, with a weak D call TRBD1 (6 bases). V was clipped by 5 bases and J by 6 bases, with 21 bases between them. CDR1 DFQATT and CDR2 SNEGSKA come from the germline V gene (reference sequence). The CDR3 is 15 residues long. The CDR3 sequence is CSAPLQGMDRDTQYF. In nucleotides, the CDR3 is TGCAGTGCTCCTCTTCAGGGGATGGATAGGGATACGCAGTATTTT.